One sample yielded the 5 T cell receptor beta chains listed below, sequenced in a study of T cell changes during pregnancy in multiple sclerosis. Only in-frame clones appear in the TCRdb table, and some are missing; sequencing was by immunoSEQ multiplex PCR. The sample yields about 32,000 clones, roughly 91% seen once. Here the sequenced sample was CD8+ T cells from peripheral blood mononuclear cells, taken in the second trimester of pregnancy. These receptors came from a female donor in good health, enrolled as a control in a pregnancy study.

The rearrangement uses TRBV4-2 and TRBJ1-2, with a weak D call TRBD1 (6 bases). Trimming pared 1 base from V and 4 bases from J, leaving 16 bases between. Per the germline V gene, CDR1 is LGHNA and CDR2 is YNFKEQ. The CDR3 totals 16 residues. Here the CDR3 DNA reads TGTGCCAGCAGCCAAGTAGAAAGCAGGGGTGGCTATGGCTACACCTTC. Translation gives CASSQVESRGGYGYTF.

The chain is built from TRBV27 and TRBJ2-3, with 8 bases that match TRBD2. J gave up 0 bases and V 5 bases, and 10 bases lay outside the gene matches. CDR3 length equals 17 residues. Germline CDR1 is MNHEY and CDR2 is SMNVEV (reference sequence). The CDR3 loop is CASSTGRRGASTDTQYF. The CDR3 DNA is TGTGCCAGCAGTACCGGGAGGCGGGGGGCTAGCACAGATACGCAGTATTTT.

The V and J genes are TRBV9 and TRBJ2-2; D is perhaps TRBD1 (6 bases). CDR3 size: 15 residues. Germline V lookup: CDR1 SGDLS, CDR2 YYNGEE. V lost 3 bases, J lost 4 bases, and 13 bases lay in between. For the CDR3, the DNA is TGTGCCAGCAGCGATCCCCAGGGGAGCACCGGGGAGCTGTTTTTT. This gives the protein CASSDPQGSTGELFF.

The rearrangement links TRBV9 to TRBJ2-3, with 7 bases lining up with TRBD2. V was pared by 6 bases and J by 2 bases, with 9 bases of the junction left unmatched. Germline assignment: CDR1 SGDLS and CDR2 YYNGEE. The CDR3 is 15 residues long. In DNA, the CDR3 is TGTGCCAGCACCTCGGGGGGTGACGACACAGATACGCAGTATTTT. This translates into CASTSGGDDTDTQYF.

The chain combines TRBV5-1 with TRBJ1-4, with TRBD1 matching 7 bases. CDR1 SGHRS and CDR2 YFSETQ come from the germline V gene. V lost 3 bases and J lost 3; bases outside the gene matches: 11. This CDR3 is 17 amino acids long. CDR3: CASSSDRVWESNEKLFF. The CDR3 DNA reads as TGCGCCAGCAGCTCCGACAGGGTGTGGGAGTCTAATGAAAAACTGTTTTTT.